These 24 T cell receptor beta chains were sequenced from one sample in a study of cytomegalovirus exposure and HLA in healthy donors. In the PCR, 60 Vbeta and 13 Jbeta primers were used. Generated by immunoSEQ multiplex PCR, the TCRdb table keeps only in-frame clones and is missing some. The sample yields some 82,000 clones, of which the top ten take up around 1.1%. The material sequenced was PBMCs. These receptors originate from a woman aged 30 to 39 in good health and CMV-seronegative.

Notes on this clone: Sequence at one end of the junction differs from germline and may be a read error. The chain has TRBV30 and TRBJ1-1; 11 bases are a match to TRBD1. Germline V gene lookup returns CDR1 GTSNPN and CDR2 SVGIG (reference sequence). The CDR3 is 15 residues long. The CDR3 here is CAGSVRGTGGTEAFF. In nucleotides, the CDR3 is TGTGCCGGGAGTGTACGCGGGACAGGGGGGACTGAAGCTTTCTTT.

CDR3 loop: CASSGLAGALNTGELFF. The CDR3 coding sequence is TGTGCCAGCAGTGGACTAGCGGGGGCACTGAACACCGGGGAGCTGTTTTTT. The chain has TRBV2 and TRBJ2-2; 12 bases align to TRBD2. V lost 4 bases and J lost 1; bases outside the gene matches: 4. Germline-derived CDR1 and CDR2 are SNHLY and FYNNEI. This CDR3 has 17 amino acids. Looking up the rest from reference TRBV2 and TRBJ2-2 gives the full variable domain: EPEVTQTPSHQVTQMGQEVILRCVPISNHLYFYWYRQILGQKVEFLVSFYNNEISEKSEIFDDQFSVERPDGSNFTLKIRSTKLEDSAMYFCASSGLAGALNTGELFFGEGSRLTVL.

V and J are TRBV5-6 and TRBJ1-2; D is unclear. The CDR3 extends over 17 amino acids. V dropped 3 bases and J dropped 1 base, with 19 bases sitting between them. Germline loops: CDR1 SGHDT, CDR2 YYEEEE. The DNA for the CDR3 is TGTGCCAGCAGCTCGAAAAGAGATCACTTCCATAACTATGGCTACACCTTC. This codes for CASSSKRDHFHNYGYTF.

The chain recombines TRBV14 with TRBJ1-2; D gene ambiguous. Trimming took 2 bases from V and 1 from J, leaving 8 bases between them. Germline V gives CDR1 SGHDN, CDR2 FVKESK. The CDR3 is made up of 14 amino acids. In DNA, the CDR3 is TGTGCCAGCAGCCAATTCGCACTTAACTATGGCTACACCTTC. Residues: CASSQFALNYGYTF.

This rearrangement joins TRBV19 to TRBJ1-2; tentatively, D is TRBD1 (6 bases). This CDR3 contains 14 residues. Germline CDR1 is LNHDA and CDR2 is SQIVND (reference sequence). V dropped 1 base and J dropped 8 bases, with 14 bases sitting between them. CDR3: CASSIAPRTEGYTF. DNA of the CDR3: TGTGCCAGTAGTATAGCTCCAAGGACAGAAGGCTACACCTTC. The whole variable domain, remainder taken from reference TRBV19 and TRBJ1-2, is DGGITQSPKYLFRKEGQNVTLSCEQNLNHDAMYWYRQDPGQGLRLIYYSQIVNDFQKGDIAEGYSVSREKKESFPLTVTSAQKNPTAFYLCASSIAPRTEGYTFGSGTRLTVV.

The chain uses TRBV2 and TRBJ1-1; D perhaps matches TRBD1 (6 bases). The CDR3 loop spans 14 amino acids. Germline V CDR1 and CDR2: SNHLY, FYNNEI. Between the trimmed V and J ends, which lost 8 bases and 0 bases, there was a span of 13 bases. CDR3 amino acids: CASSPQGMNTEAFF. The CDR3 bases are TGTGCCAGCTCGCCCCAGGGGATGAACACTGAAGCTTTCTTT.

The rearrangement uses TRBV6-6 and TRBJ1-2; possibly TRBD1 for D (6 bases). Germline V CDR1 and CDR2: MNHNY, SVGAGI (reference sequence). V dropped 6 bases and J dropped 8 bases, with 16 bases sitting between them. This CDR3 comprises 13 residues. CDR3 sequence: CASRQDRSGGYTF. The CDR3 bases are TGTGCCAGCAGACAAGACAGGTCAGGGGGCTACACCTTC.

This chain links TRBV2 with TRBJ2-2; 7 nucleotides agree with TRBD1. V lost 7 bases to trimming and J lost 8 bases; unmatched junction nucleotides: 10. Germline V CDR1 and CDR2: SNHLY, FYNNEI. The length of the CDR3 is 14 residues. CDR3 DNA sequence: TGTGCCAGCACCTCACGGACAGGCAGTGGGGAGCTGTTTTTT. Its translation is CASTSRTGSGELFF. Based on the CDR3 plus reference TRBV2 and TRBJ2-2, the full variable domain is EPEVTQTPSHQVTQMGQEVILRCVPISNHLYFYWYRQILGQKVEFLVSFYNNEISEKSEIFDDQFSVERPDGSNFTLKIRSTKLEDSAMYFCASTSRTGSGELFFGEGSRLTVL.

The chain recombines TRBV15 with TRBJ1-5; D gene uncertain. Germline V gene data show CDR1 as LNHNV and CDR2 as YYDKDF (reference sequence). V gave up 0 bases and J gave up 2 bases, with 14 bases separating them. The CDR3 extends over 17 amino acids. CDR3 protein: CATSRERVSERNQPQHF. In DNA form, the CDR3 reads TGTGCCACCAGCAGAGAGAGGGTTTCGGAACGCAATCAGCCCCAGCATTTT.

The chain combines TRBV6-1 with TRBJ1-3, with a tentative D call TRBD1 (5 bases). This CDR3 contains 13 residues. Trimming pared 7 bases from V and 2 bases from J, leaving 9 bases between. Germline CDR1 and CDR2: MNHNS and SASEGT. DNA for the CDR3: TGTGCCAGCAAGGGGTCAGCTGGAAACACCATATATTTT. Encoded protein: CASKGSAGNTIYF.

The genes are TRBV30 and TRBJ1-5, with D unclear. Trimming removed 2 bases from V and 2 bases from J, with 7 bases in between. The CDR3 spans 13 residues. Germline V CDR1 and CDR2: GTSNPN, SVGIG (reference sequence). The CDR3 here is CAWSYLGNQPQHF. DNA for the CDR3: TGTGCCTGGAGTTACTTAGGCAATCAGCCCCAGCATTTT.

The chain combines TRBV30 with TRBJ1-1; no firm D call. V was pared by 0 bases and J by 11 bases, with 10 bases between. CDR1 and CDR2 (germline): GTSNPN, SVGIG (reference sequence). The CDR3 extends over 11 amino acids. Here the CDR3 DNA reads TGTGCCTGGAGTGTAGGAGGGCGGGCTTTCTTT. This encodes CAWSVGGRAFF. The full variable domain, in which reference TRBV30 and TRBJ1-1 provide the parts outside the CDR3, is SQTIHQWPATLVQPVGSPLSLECTVEGTSNPNLYWYRQAAGRGLQLLFYSVGIGQISSEVPQNLSASRPQDRQFILSSKKLLLSDSGFYLCAWSVGGRAFFGQGTRLTVV.

This rearrangement joins TRBV7-9 to TRBJ2-7, with D perhaps TRBD1 (6 bases). Germline V CDR1 and CDR2: SEHNR, FQNEAQ (reference sequence). CDR3 size: 13 residues. Between the trimmed V and J ends, which lost 3 bases and 3 bases, there was a span of 9 bases. The CDR3 is CASSLTGNYEQYF. DNA of the CDR3: TGTGCCAGCAGCTTGACAGGCAACTACGAGCAGTACTTC. Drawing the rest from reference TRBV7-9 and TRBJ2-7, the complete variable domain is DTGVSQNPRHKITKRGQNVTFRCDPISEHNRLYWYRQTLGQGPEFLTYFQNEAQLEKSRLLSDRFSAERPKGSFSTLEIQRTEQGDSAMYLCASSLTGNYEQYFGPGTRLTVT.

The J gene is TRBJ2-7, the V gene TRBV5-6, with a tentative D call TRBD2 (6 bases). The germline V gene has CDR1 SGHDT and CDR2 YYEEEE. The CDR3 has 13 residues. Deletions cut 0 bases from V and 7 bases from J, with 11 bases between. The chain's CDR3 is CASSLDYSGEQYF. CDR3 sequence (DNA): TGTGCCAGCAGCTTGGACTATAGCGGAGAGCAGTACTTC.

The V and J genes are TRBV7-2 and TRBJ1-2, with TRBD1 matching over 9 bases. Germline V gives CDR1 SGHTA, CDR2 FQGNSA. V lost 3 bases, J lost 4 bases, and 3 bases stayed unmatched. The CDR3 has 14 residues. In DNA, the CDR3 is TGTGCCAGCAGCTTCGGACAGGGGCTCTATGGCTACACCTTC. Its protein is CASSFGQGLYGYTF.

The chain is built from TRBV30 and TRBJ1-6; 7 bases fit TRBD1. Germline V gene data show CDR1 as GTSNPN and CDR2 as SVGIG (reference sequence). Unmatched junction bases numbered 0, after V lost 3 bases and J lost 7 bases. CDR3 length equals 12 residues. CDR3 DNA: TGTGCCTGGAGGACAGGGAATTCACCCCTCCACTTT. This encodes CAWRTGNSPLHF.

The chain uses TRBV7-9 and TRBJ2-7; weak D call: TRBD1 (5 bases). The germline V and J ends were trimmed by 5 bases and 4 bases, with 18 bases remaining between them. Germline V gives CDR1 SEHNR, CDR2 FQNEAQ (reference sequence). The CDR3 runs to 15 residues. The CDR3 protein is CASSTDAERGYEQYF. The CDR3, as DNA: TGTGCCAGCAGCACCGACGCTGAAAGGGGATACGAGCAGTACTTC.

V gene TRBV29-1 combines with J gene TRBJ1-3; tentatively, D is TRBD1 (5 bases). The CDR3 extends over 13 amino acids. Germline V lookup: CDR1 SQVTM, CDR2 ANQGSEA. Trimming removed 6 bases from V and 0 bases from J, with 9 bases in between. The CDR3 loop reads CSVQDSSGNTIYF. The CDR3 DNA is TGCAGCGTCCAAGACAGCTCTGGAAACACCATATATTTT.

In nucleotides, the CDR3 is TGTGCCAGCAGCCAAGAGGGAGGGGCTGGGGCCAACGTCCTGACTTTC. It encodes CASSQEGGAGANVLTF. This chain joins TRBV4-2 and TRBJ2-6, with 7 bases that match TRBD2. From germline, CDR1 is LGHNA and CDR2 YNFKEQ. Trimming cost V 0 bases and J 2 bases; bases outside gene matches: 1. The CDR3 extends over 16 amino acids.

The V gene is TRBV29-1, the J gene TRBJ2-3; a possible D gene is TRBD2 (7 bases). The germline V and J ends were trimmed by 5 bases and 3 bases, with 15 bases remaining between them. Germline CDR1 and CDR2: SQVTM and ANQGSEA. The CDR3 consists of 14 residues. The CDR3 nucleotides are TGCAGCGTTTCAAGGGGGGGCGCAACAGATACGCAGTATTTT. Amino acid sequence: CSVSRGGATDTQYF.

The V gene is TRBV6-1, the J gene TRBJ2-7; 7 nucleotides agree with TRBD1. The CDR3 covers 13 residues. Per the germline V gene, CDR1 is MNHNS and CDR2 is SASEGT. V trimming: 8 bases; J trimming: 2 bases; junction bases outside the gene matches: 6. CDR3 coding DNA: TGTGCCAGCGGTCGAGGGGGCGCCTACGAGCAGTACTTC. As protein: CASGRGGAYEQYF.

The chain uses TRBV5-1 and TRBJ1-1; possibly TRBD1 for D (5 bases). Germline V CDR1 and CDR2: SGHRS, YFSETQ. V lost 0 bases and J lost 2, with 14 bases in between. This CDR3 comprises 16 residues. CDR3 in DNA: TGCGCCAGCAGCTTGGAAGGGAGGCAGGGCAACACTGAAGCTTTCTTT. The encoded protein is CASSLEGRQGNTEAFF.

V and J are TRBV2 and TRBJ1-1; 8 bases are shared with TRBD1. Losses at the gene ends were 5 bases for V and 0 bases for J; bases not matched to a gene: 5. Germline CDR1 and CDR2: SNHLY and FYNNEI. This CDR3 has 15 amino acids. The CDR3 loop is CASSQQGDLNTEAFF. CDR3 DNA: TGTGCCAGCAGTCAACAGGGGGATTTGAACACTGAAGCTTTCTTT.

The chain joins TRBV5-1 to TRBJ1-1; D possibly corresponds to TRBD1 (6 bases). V lost 0 bases and J 1 base, leaving 10 bases between the germline ends. The germline V gene has CDR1 SGHRS and CDR2 YFSETQ. This CDR3 is built from 15 residues. The CDR3 protein is CASSLASGQNTEAFF. The CDR3 nucleotides read TGCGCCAGCAGCTTGGCTTCGGGACAGAACACTGAAGCTTTCTTT.